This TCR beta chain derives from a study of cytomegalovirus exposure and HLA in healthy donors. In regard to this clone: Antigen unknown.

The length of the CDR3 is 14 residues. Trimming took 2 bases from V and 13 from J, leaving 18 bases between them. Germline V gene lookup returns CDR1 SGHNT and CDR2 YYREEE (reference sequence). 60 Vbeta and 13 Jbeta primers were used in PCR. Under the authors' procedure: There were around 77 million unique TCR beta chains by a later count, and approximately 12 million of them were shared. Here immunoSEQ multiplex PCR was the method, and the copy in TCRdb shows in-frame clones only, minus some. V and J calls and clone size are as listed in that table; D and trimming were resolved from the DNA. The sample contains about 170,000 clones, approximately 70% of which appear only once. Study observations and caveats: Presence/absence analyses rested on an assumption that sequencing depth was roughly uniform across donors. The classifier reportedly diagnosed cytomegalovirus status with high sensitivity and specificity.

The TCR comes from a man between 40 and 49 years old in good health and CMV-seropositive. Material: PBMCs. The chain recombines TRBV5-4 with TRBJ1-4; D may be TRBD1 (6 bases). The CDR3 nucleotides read TGTGCCAGCAGCTTTGAACAGGGCCTAGGGGGACTGTTTTTT. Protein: CASSFEQGLGGLFF.